The T cell receptor (beta chain) described here comes from a study of blood T cell repertoires in COVID-19. Trimming cost V 6 bases and J 3 bases; bases outside gene matches: 6. CDR1 and CDR2 (germline): MRHNA, SNTAGT. The CDR3 spans 15 residues. Produced via immunoSEQ multiplex PCR; TCRdb's table is partial and in-frame only. The sample has 300,000 to 400,000 clones; roughly nine tenths are singletons. Specimen: PBMCs or T cells enriched from blood (not recorded which). The source of this sequence is a woman aged 25 to 39 who had been exposed to COVID-19. The J gene is TRBJ2-1, the V gene TRBV6-4; 9 bases are a match to TRBD1. CDR3 in amino acids: CASRTGGGHYNEQFF. The CDR3 DNA sequence: TGTGCCAGCAGGACAGGGGGGGGCCACTACAATGAGCAGTTCTTC.